Following are 17 T cell receptor beta chains from one sample sequenced in a study of shared clonotypes between healthy human individuals. Data came from immunoSEQ multiplex PCR; TCRdb stores just in-frame clones and leaves some out. Of some 510,000 clones in the sample, 79% were seen once. Sequences were obtained from PBMCs. The receptors were sampled from a woman between 40 and 55 years old in good health. Some clones in this sample may be carry-over from other donors' samples.

The chain couples TRBV5-1 to TRBJ2-3; D is undetermined. The V and J ends lost 1 base and 4 bases respectively, with 10 bases between them. Germline-derived CDR1 and CDR2 are SGHRS and YFSETQ. This CDR3 contains 14 residues. The CDR3 region is CASSLLGSADTQYF. CDR3 nucleotides: TGCGCCAGCAGCTTGTTAGGGTCGGCAGATACGCAGTATTTT.

The genes are TRBV7-3 and TRBJ1-1; D not resolved. The V gene's germline CDR1 is SGHTA and CDR2 FQGTGA. The CDR3 length is 14 residues. V lost 3 bases and J 2 bases, leaving 10 bases between the germline ends. CDR3 DNA sequence: TGTGCCAGCAGCTTCCGGGCGGGAAACACTGAAGCTTTCTTT. As protein: CASSFRAGNTEAFF. The full variable domain, its missing parts supplied by reference TRBV7-3 and TRBJ1-1, is GAGVSQTPSNKVTEKGKYVELRCDPISGHTALYWYRQSLGQGPEFLIYFQGTGAADDSGLPNDRFFAVRPEGSVSTLKIQRTERGDSAVYLCASSFRAGNTEAFFGQGTRLTVV.

This chain connects TRBV5-1 to TRBJ2-1, with TRBD2 identical over 8 bases. With 4 bases clipped from V and 9 bases from J, the junction kept 9 bases outside the gene matches. Per germline, CDR1 SGHRS and CDR2 YFSETQ. The CDR3 is made up of 14 amino acids. This chain's CDR3 is CASSEAGVVSEQFF. Here the CDR3 DNA reads TGCGCCAGCAGCGAAGCGGGAGTGGTTAGTGAGCAGTTCTTC.

A note on this clone: Relative to the germline gene, one junction end is altered; a read error may explain this. This rearrangement joins TRBV28 to TRBJ2-7, with D maybe TRBD2 (5 bases). CDR1 MDHEN and CDR2 SYDVKM come from the germline V gene. The CDR3 contains 15 residues. The CDR3 loop is CVSSLVGGGSYEQYF. Here the CDR3 DNA reads TGTGTCAGCAGTTTAGTGGGCGGAGGCTCCTACGAGCAGTACTTC.

This sequence joins TRBV9 and TRBJ2-7; 10 bases fit TRBD1. Trimming cost V 4 bases and J 0 bases; bases outside gene matches: 7. The CDR3 runs 16 residues. CDR1 and CDR2 from the germline V gene are SGDLS and YYNGEE. The CDR3, as DNA: TGTGCCAGCAGCAGGACGGGACAGGGGAACTCCTACGAGCAGTACTTC. This translates into CASSRTGQGNSYEQYF.

The chain links TRBV6-4 to TRBJ2-1; maybe TRBD2 (6 bases). There are 13 residues in the CDR3. V shed 4 bases and J shed 8 bases, with 12 bases lying between them. Germline assignment: CDR1 MRHNA and CDR2 SNTAGT. CDR3 region: CASSGGGVDEQFF. CDR3 in DNA: TGTGCCAGCAGTGGAGGCGGGGTGGATGAGCAGTTCTTC.

The V call is TRBV7-9, the J call TRBJ2-1, with no clear D. Trimming removed 1 base at V and 4 bases at J, with 5 bases between. The germline V gene has CDR1 SEHNR and CDR2 FQNEAQ (reference sequence). The CDR3 consists of 13 residues. The CDR3 bases are TGTGCCAGCAGCTTAGGCAGATACAATGAGCAGTTCTTC. Translation: CASSLGRYNEQFF.

This clone was seen a handful of times. V gene TRBV28 combines with J gene TRBJ2-7; 9 nucleotides agree with TRBD1. V shed 2 bases, J shed 6 bases, and the junction held 11 bases outside the gene matches. Germline V gene sequence: CDR1 MDHEN, CDR2 SYDVKM. There are 16 residues in the CDR3. The CDR3 coding sequence is TGTGCCAGCAGTTTAAGTCTTGGACAGGGGCCCCTCGAGCAGTACTTC. This encodes CASSLSLGQGPLEQYF.

This chain joins TRBV14 and TRBJ2-3; 8 bases are a match to TRBD2. Looked up from germline, CDR1 is SGHDN and CDR2 is FVKESK. The CDR3 is 16 amino acids. V was pared by 4 bases and J by 1 base, with 7 bases of the junction left unmatched. DNA for the CDR3: TGTGCCAGCAGCCCCATAGCGGGGTCCGGCACAGATACGCAGTATTTT. Amino acids: CASSPIAGSGTDTQYF.

This clone was seen only a few times. The chain has TRBV5-1 and TRBJ1-5, with D possibly being TRBD1 (5 bases). This CDR3 is built from 15 residues. Trimming took 4 bases from V and 4 from J, leaving 15 bases between them. Germline V gene sequence: CDR1 SGHRS, CDR2 YFSETQ. The CDR3 DNA follows: TGCGCCAGCAGCCTACGGGGGGGTAAGAATCAGCCCCAGCATTTT. Its protein product is CASSLRGGKNQPQHF.

The chain uses TRBV2 and TRBJ2-1, with 9 bases matching TRBD1. The V gene's germline CDR1 is SNHLY and CDR2 FYNNEI. Trimming at V came to 5 bases and at J to 5 bases, leaving 7 bases not matched to a gene. This CDR3 contains 15 residues. CDR3 sequence (DNA): TGTGCCAGCAGTTTTATGGGGACAGGGCACAATGAGCAGTTCTTC. Amino acids: CASSFMGTGHNEQFF.

This clone has only one observation. The chain combines TRBV6-4 with TRBJ2-1, with TRBD2 matching over 16 bases. The V gene end was trimmed by 3 bases and the J gene end by 9 bases; junction bases not matched to a gene: 2. Per the germline V gene, CDR1 is MRHNA and CDR2 is SNTAGT. The CDR3 sequence is 15 residues long. DNA of the CDR3: TGTGCCAGCAGTGAGGGGACTAGCGGGAGGGGTGAGCAGTTCTTC. Protein sequence: CASSEGTSGRGEQFF.

This chain links TRBV7-8 with TRBJ2-6; D unresolved. CDR1 is SGHVS and CDR2 is FQNEAQ in the germline V gene. The V end was cut by 1 base, the J end by 0 bases, with 13 bases between. This CDR3 comprises 18 residues. CDR3 in DNA: TGTGCCAGCAGCTTAGTGGTCAGGCTAAACTCTGGGGCCAACGTCCTGACTTTC. It specifies CASSLVVRLNSGANVLTF.

The rearrangement uses TRBV28 and TRBJ2-3; TRBD2 might be the D (6 bases). The CDR3 runs 16 residues. The germline V gene encodes CDR1 MDHEN and CDR2 SYDVKM. V was pared by 2 bases and J by 2 bases, with 14 bases between. DNA of the CDR3: TGTGCCAGCAGTTTAGCGAGGGCGGGGTCCACAGATACGCAGTATTTT. Residues: CASSLARAGSTDTQYF.

This chain uses TRBV7-2 with TRBJ2-7; 12 bases map to TRBD2. With 1 base clipped from V and 2 bases from J, the junction kept 9 bases outside the gene matches. The CDR3 is made up of 18 amino acids. CDR1 SGHTA and CDR2 FQGNSA come from the germline V gene. As DNA, the CDR3 is TGTGCCAGCAGCTTAGGGCCACTAGCGGGGGGCTTAGCCTACGAGCAGTACTTC. It yields the protein CASSLGPLAGGLAYEQYF.

The rearrangement links TRBV29-1 to TRBJ2-3; D is ambiguous. Germline lookup yields CDR1 SQVTM and CDR2 ANQGSEA. Trimming stripped 0 bases from V and 4 bases from J, with 5 bases between. This CDR3 comprises 12 residues. Written as DNA, the CDR3 is TGCAGCGTTGAAGAGCGCGCAGATACGCAGTATTTT. Protein: CSVEERADTQYF.

The chain couples TRBV28 to TRBJ1-2; TRBD1 is a possible D gene (5 bases). Trimming removed 6 bases from V and 0 bases from J, with 14 bases in between. Germline V CDR1 and CDR2: MDHEN, SYDVKM. This CDR3 has 15 residues. In DNA form, the CDR3 reads TGTGCCAGCAGCCCAGACGGACACTCTAACTATGGCTACACCTTC. Its protein product is CASSPDGHSNYGYTF.